These 13 T cell receptor beta chains share one sample of origin, sequenced in a study of identical twins (dated by TCRdb to about 2016). The method behind the library was 5' RACE. Sequencing took place on an Illumina HiSeq 2000. TCRdb trimmed public reads at Q25 via fastp, called clones via MiXCR and kept in-frame beta chains. For every CDR3 protein sequence, its rows merge into one entry that carries the most common genes and DNA. Here the sample has hundreds of thousands of distinct CDR3 sequences; roughly 24% occur a single time. 2.9% of the sample rests with the top ten. These data were also filed under a second study, of T cells expressing NK-cell markers.

Source material: CD4+ T cells sorted from blood. These receptors all come from a woman aged 18 to 35 in good health.

The CDR3 region is CASSSTLRDRVLSYEQYF. CDR3 coding DNA: TGTGCCAGCAGTTCGACACTCCGGGACAGGGTACTGTCCTACGAGCAGTACTTC. The chain couples TRBV27 to TRBJ2-7; 9 bases are a match to TRBD1. The CDR3 has 18 residues. Germline V gene sequence: CDR1 MNHEY, CDR2 SMNVEV (reference sequence). Trimming removed 4 bases from V and 1 base from J; junction bases left unmatched: 14.

A note on this clonotype: Its ends do not fully match the called genes, so a read error is possible. The CDR3 here is CASSNQREEFF. In DNA, the CDR3 is TGTGCCAGCAGTAATCAGCGTGAGGAGTTCTTC. The gene calls are TRBV6-6 and TRBJ2-1; the D is unclear. This CDR3 contains 11 residues. Germline CDR1 and CDR2: MNHNY and SVGAGI (reference sequence).

This clonotype was picked up a small number of times. The rearrangement uses TRBV29-1 and TRBJ2-2; maybe TRBD1 (6 bases). Germline loops: CDR1 SQVTM, CDR2 ANQGSEA. Trimming removed 4 bases at V and 1 base at J, with 10 bases between. This CDR3 contains 14 residues. CDR3 region: CSVGADRNTGELFF. The CDR3 DNA reads as TGCAGCGTTGGGGCGGACAGGAACACCGGGGAGCTGTTTTTT.

The chain couples TRBV11-2 to TRBJ1-5; unclear D gene. In germline, CDR1 is SGHAT, CDR2 FQNNGV. This CDR3 is 15 amino acids long. V was pared by 5 bases and J by 1 base, with 12 bases between. The CDR3 DNA reads TGTGCCAGCAGCCGCCTCATAGGCAGCAATCAGCCCCAGCATTTT. Its translation is CASSRLIGSNQPQHF.

The CDR3 nucleotides are TGCAGTGCTCCCCCGGGAGGTAGCCAAGAGACCCAGTACTTC. Translating gives CSAPPGGSQETQYF. The chain couples TRBV20-1 to TRBJ2-5; 7 bases fit TRBD2. The germline V gene has CDR1 DFQATT and CDR2 SNEGSKA (reference sequence). Trimming removed 5 bases from V and 1 base from J; junction bases left unmatched: 7. The CDR3 covers 14 residues.

This clonotype was observed many times. The chain links TRBV12-3 or TRBV12-4 to TRBJ2-7, with D unresolved. This CDR3 is built from 12 residues. V was shortened by 4 bases and J by 5 bases, with 9 bases between the two germline ends. The CDR3 coding sequence is TGTGCCAGCAGTTATCTAGGTAACGAGCAGTACTTC. Protein: CASSYLGNEQYF.

With respect to this clonotype: Being one base from a much bigger clone, this may be a read error. The chain's CDR3 is CASSSTSMVIQYF. The CDR3 DNA reads as TGTGCCAGCAGTTCGACTAGTATGGTCATTCAGTACTTC. This chain uses TRBV2 with TRBJ2-4; D is possibly TRBD2 (6 bases). V gave up 5 bases and J gave up 9 bases, with 14 bases separating them. There are 13 residues in the CDR3. Germline values: CDR1 SNHLY, CDR2 FYNNEI.

V is TRBV7-2 and J is TRBJ2-1; D is uncertain. The CDR3 has 14 amino acids. The germline CDR1 and CDR2 sequences are SGHTA and FQGNSA. V lost 1 base and J lost 3, with 7 bases in between. The CDR3 protein is CASSLGIIYNEQFF. The CDR3 coding sequence is TGTGCCAGCAGCTTAGGCATAATCTACAATGAGCAGTTCTTC. Variable domain in full (rest from reference TRBV7-2 and TRBJ2-1): GAGVSQSPSNKVTEKGKDVELRCDPISGHTALYWYRQSLGQGLEFLIYFQGNSAPDKSGLPSDRFSAERTGGSVSTLTIQRTQQEDSAVYLCASSLGIIYNEQFFGPGTRLTVL.

This clonotype was detected only a few times. The rearrangement joins TRBV4-3 to TRBJ2-1, with D possibly TRBD2 on 7 matching bases. Germline CDR1 is LGHNA and CDR2 is YSLEER. The CDR3 is made up of 15 amino acids. V was pared by 3 bases and J by 3 bases, with 12 bases between. The CDR3 spells CASSQSGGHYNEQFF. The CDR3 DNA is TGCGCCAGCAGCCAGTCGGGGGGCCACTACAATGAGCAGTTCTTC.

The V gene is TRBV4-3, the J gene TRBJ2-2; TRBD1 matches 9 bases. CDR3 length: 17 residues. J gave up 3 bases and V 2 bases, and 7 bases lay outside the gene matches. Germline lookup yields CDR1 LGHNA and CDR2 YSLEER. The CDR3 here is CASSQRQGVGDTGELFF. The CDR3 coding sequence is TGCGCCAGCAGCCAAAGACAGGGGGTGGGTGACACCGGGGAGCTGTTTTTT.

The genes are TRBV20-1 and TRBJ1-1, with a possible D match to TRBD1 (5 bases). CDR3 length: 11 residues. The V end lost 8 bases, the J end lost 6 bases, and 13 bases lay between the germline ends. Looked up from germline, CDR1 is DFQATT and CDR2 is SNEGSKA (reference sequence). DNA for the CDR3: TGCAGTACCGGTGGGGACGCTGAAGCTTTCTTT. It yields the protein CSTGGDAEAFF.

This clonotype was counted only a few times. This chain connects TRBV12-3 or TRBV12-4 to TRBJ2-5; a weak D match, TRBD2 (6 bases). This CDR3 is 13 amino acids long. Trimming pared 6 bases from V and 0 bases from J, leaving 8 bases between. The DNA of the CDR3 is TGTGCCAGCAGCCCGGGGGACCAAGAGACCCAGTACTTC. Its translation: CASSPGDQETQYF.

CDR3 amino acids: CASSLGAWEETQYF. The CDR3 bases are TGTGCCAGCAGCTTAGGAGCCTGGGAAGAGACCCAGTACTTC. The rearrangement uses TRBV11-2 and TRBJ2-5; D remains ambiguous. The CDR3 length is 14 residues. Germline CDR1 and CDR2: SGHAT and FQNNGV. V dropped 1 base and J dropped 3 bases, with 9 bases sitting between them.